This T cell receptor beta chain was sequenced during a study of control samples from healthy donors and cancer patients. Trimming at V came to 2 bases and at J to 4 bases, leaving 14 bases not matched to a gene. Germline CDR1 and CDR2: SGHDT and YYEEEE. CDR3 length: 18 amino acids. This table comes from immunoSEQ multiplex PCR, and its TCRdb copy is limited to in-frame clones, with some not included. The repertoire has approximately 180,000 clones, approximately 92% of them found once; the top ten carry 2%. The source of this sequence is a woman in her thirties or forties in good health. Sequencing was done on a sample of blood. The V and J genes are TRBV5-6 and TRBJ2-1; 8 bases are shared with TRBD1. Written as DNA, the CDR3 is TGTGCCAGCAGCTTCAATCCGGGACAGGCGCCGATTTACAATGAGCAGTTCTTC. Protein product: CASSFNPGQAPIYNEQFF. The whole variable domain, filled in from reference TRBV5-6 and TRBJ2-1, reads DAGVTQSPTHLIKTRGQQVTLRCSPKSGHDTVSWYQQALGQGPQFIFQYYEEEERQRGNFPDRFSGHQFPNYSSELNVNALLLGDSALYLCASSFNPGQAPIYNEQFFGPGTRLTVL.